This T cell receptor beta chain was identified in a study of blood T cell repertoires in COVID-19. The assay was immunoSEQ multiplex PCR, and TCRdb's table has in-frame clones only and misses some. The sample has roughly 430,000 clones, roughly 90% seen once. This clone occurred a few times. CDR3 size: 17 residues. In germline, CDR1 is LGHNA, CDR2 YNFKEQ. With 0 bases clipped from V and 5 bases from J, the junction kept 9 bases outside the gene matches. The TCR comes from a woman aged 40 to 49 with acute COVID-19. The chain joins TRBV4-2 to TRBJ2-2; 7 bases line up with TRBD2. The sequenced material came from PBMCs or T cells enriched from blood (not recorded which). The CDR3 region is CASSQDFAAGVTGELFF. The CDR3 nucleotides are TGTGCCAGCAGCCAAGATTTTGCGGCGGGGGTGACCGGGGAGCTGTTTTTT.